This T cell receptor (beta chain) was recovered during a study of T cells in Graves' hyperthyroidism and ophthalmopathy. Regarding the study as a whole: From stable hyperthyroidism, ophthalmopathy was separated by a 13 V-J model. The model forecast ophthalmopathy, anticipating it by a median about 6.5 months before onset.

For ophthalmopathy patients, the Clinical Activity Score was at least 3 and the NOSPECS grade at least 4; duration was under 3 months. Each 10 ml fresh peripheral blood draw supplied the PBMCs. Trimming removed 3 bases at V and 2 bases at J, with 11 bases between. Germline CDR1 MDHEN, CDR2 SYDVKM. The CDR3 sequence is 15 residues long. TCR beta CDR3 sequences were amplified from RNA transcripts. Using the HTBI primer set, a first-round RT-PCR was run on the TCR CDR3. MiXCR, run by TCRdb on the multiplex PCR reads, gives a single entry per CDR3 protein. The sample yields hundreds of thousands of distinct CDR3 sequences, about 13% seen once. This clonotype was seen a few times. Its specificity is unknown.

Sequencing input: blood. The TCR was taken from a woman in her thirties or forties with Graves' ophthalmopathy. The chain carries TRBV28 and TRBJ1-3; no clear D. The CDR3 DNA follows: TGTGCCAGCAGTTTTTTCGGTGGAACTGGAAACACCATATATTTT. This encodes CASSFFGGTGNTIYF. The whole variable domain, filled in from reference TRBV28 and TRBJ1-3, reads DVKVTQSSRYLVKRTGEKVFLECVQDMDHENMFWYRQDPGLGLRLIYFSYDVKMKEKGDIPEGYSVSREKKERFSLILESASTNQTSMYLCASSFFGGTGNTIYFGEGSWLTVV.